The 20 T cell receptor beta chains below come from one sample, sequenced in a study of technical replicates of blood from a few donors. Assay used: immunoSEQ multiplex PCR; TCRdb lists only in-frame clones, some missing. The sample includes 13,000 to 15,000 clones, about 80% of them seen just once. The sequenced material came from PBMCs. The receptor source for this set is a human donor in good health.

The chain carries TRBV7-9 and TRBJ1-3; D perhaps matches TRBD1 (6 bases). Germline V lookup: CDR1 SEHNR, CDR2 FQNEAQ (reference sequence). The CDR3 consists of 15 residues. The V end lost 1 base, the J end lost 4 bases, and 11 bases lay between the germline ends. The CDR3 is CASSLDAGAGNTIYF. The CDR3, as DNA: TGTGCCAGCAGCTTAGACGCAGGGGCAGGAAACACCATATATTTT.

J is TRBJ1-2 and V is TRBV11-2; TRBD1 matches 7 bases. The CDR3 runs to 14 residues. The germline V gene has CDR1 SGHAT and CDR2 FQNNGV. Trimming took 1 base from V and 3 from J; bases not matched to a gene: 2. The DNA for the CDR3 is TGTGCCAGCAGCTTAGGGGACAGCTACTATGGCTACACCTTC. Translation gives CASSLGDSYYGYTF.

The J gene is TRBJ2-4, the V gene TRBV5-4; 13 bases are a match to TRBD2. With V trimmed by 3 bases and J by 4 bases, 4 bases remained unmatched. The germline CDR1 and CDR2 sequences are SGHNT and YYREEE (reference sequence). This CDR3 spans 16 amino acids. The CDR3 bases are TGTGCCAGCAGCTCCGGGACTAGCGGGACTAAAAACATTCAGTACTTC. Protein sequence: CASSSGTSGTKNIQYF.

This chain joins TRBV7-3 and TRBJ1-1; 10 bases are a match to TRBD1. Germline V gives CDR1 SGHTA, CDR2 FQGTGA. The length of the CDR3 is 14 residues. V dropped 5 bases and J dropped 1; count of bases not matched to a gene: 1. The CDR3 DNA reads as TGTGCCAGCAGCAGGACAGGGGGGAACACTGAAGCTTTCTTT. This codes for CASSRTGGNTEAFF.

J is TRBJ2-7 and V is TRBV2; TRBD1 agrees at 8 bases. CDR3 length: 16 residues. V gave up 4 bases and J gave up 3 bases; unmatched junction bases: 11. Germline V gene data show CDR1 as SNHLY and CDR2 as FYNNEI. DNA for the CDR3: TGTGCCAGCAGTGGCGGGACAGGCTGGGTGCGCTACGAGCAGTACTTC. This sequence encodes CASSGGTGWVRYEQYF.

The J gene is TRBJ1-1, the V gene TRBV5-1; D not certain. The CDR3 has 14 residues. Germline V gene lookup returns CDR1 SGHRS and CDR2 YFSETQ. The V end was cut by 4 bases, the J end by 1 base, with 11 bases between. CDR3 residues: CASSEQQSNTEAFF. DNA of the CDR3: TGCGCCAGCAGCGAACAACAGTCGAACACTGAAGCTTTCTTT.

This clone showed up just a few times. This CDR3 is CASRLAGSYEQYF. CDR3 coding DNA: TGTGCCAGCAGACTAGCGGGATCCTACGAGCAGTACTTC. The chain couples TRBV27 to TRBJ2-7, with TRBD2 matching 10 bases. The CDR3 runs to 13 residues. Trimming removed 6 bases from V and 1 base from J; junction bases left unmatched: 0. In germline, CDR1 is MNHEY, CDR2 SMNVEV (reference sequence).

The chain carries TRBV2 and TRBJ2-2; TRBD1 might be the D (5 bases). V lost 6 bases and J lost 7, with 15 bases in between. Germline V gene data show CDR1 as SNHLY and CDR2 as FYNNEI. CDR3 size: 14 residues. CDR3 in DNA: TGTGCCAGCAGGGACGATAGACAGCTCGGGGAGCTGTTTTTT. This encodes CASRDDRQLGELFF.

The chain employs TRBV6-1 and TRBJ1-3; perhaps TRBD1 as D (5 bases). The CDR3 totals 16 residues. Per germline, CDR1 MNHNS and CDR2 SASEGT. V was clipped by 0 bases and J by 4 bases, with 13 bases between them. CDR3 in DNA: TGTGCCAGCAGTGAAGCGTTCGGGGGTTTCGGAAACACCATATATTTT. Its translation: CASSEAFGGFGNTIYF.

This chain connects TRBV2 to TRBJ2-2; possible D gene TRBD2, 6 bases. This CDR3 region has 14 residues. Germline lookup yields CDR1 SNHLY and CDR2 FYNNEI. Trimming pared 5 bases from V and 6 bases from J, leaving 13 bases between. CDR3 nucleotides: TGTGCCAGCAGTCCTAGACTAGAATCCGGGGAGCTGTTTTTT. The encoded protein is CASSPRLESGELFF.

J is TRBJ2-1 and V is TRBV6-5; TRBD1 agrees at 10 bases. The germline CDR1 and CDR2 sequences are MNHEY and SVGAGI. This CDR3 has 15 amino acids. The V and J ends lost 4 bases and 2 bases, in that order; junction bases with no gene match: 2. CDR3 sequence reads: CASSLDRGAYNEQFF. The CDR3 region has the DNA TGTGCCAGCAGTTTGGACAGGGGGGCCTACAATGAGCAGTTCTTC.

The rearrangement links TRBV5-1 to TRBJ1-2; 10 bases fit TRBD1. CDR1 SGHRS and CDR2 YFSETQ come from the germline V gene. The CDR3 loop spans 12 amino acids. V dropped 6 bases and J dropped 9; count of bases not matched to a gene: 5. The DNA of the CDR3 is TGCGCCAGCAACCTGGGACAGGGGAGCTACACCTTC. Its translation: CASNLGQGSYTF. The variable domain in full, completed from reference TRBV5-1 and TRBJ1-2, reads KAGVTQTPRYLIKTRGQQVTLSCSPISGHRSVSWYQQTPGQGLQFLFEYFSETQRNKGNFPGRFSGRQFSNSRSEMNVSTLELGDSALYLCASNLGQGSYTFGSGTRLTVV.

CDR3 nucleotide sequence: TGTGCCAGCAGCTTAGTTGCGGGAGCTTACGATACGCAGTATTTT. Amino acid sequence: CASSLVAGAYDTQYF. The rearrangement uses TRBV7-9 and TRBJ2-3; 7 nucleotides match TRBD2. This CDR3 has 15 amino acids. Germline loops: CDR1 SEHNR, CDR2 FQNEAQ (reference sequence). Trimming at V came to 1 base and at J to 6 bases, leaving 7 bases not matched to a gene. The full variable domain, in which reference TRBV7-9 and TRBJ2-3 provide the parts outside the CDR3, is DTGVSQNPRHKITKRGQNVTFRCDPISEHNRLYWYRQTLGQGPEFLTYFQNEAQLEKSRLLSDRFSAERPKGSFSTLEIQRTEQGDSAMYLCASSLVAGAYDTQYFGPGTRLTVL.

The chain employs TRBV5-6 and TRBJ2-7; tentatively, D is TRBD2 (6 bases). This CDR3 has 13 residues. V lost 3 bases and J lost 1, with 8 bases in between. The germline CDR1 and CDR2 sequences are SGHDT and YYEEEE. DNA for the CDR3: TGTGCCAGCAGCTGGGGGGATTCCTACGAGCAGTACTTC. Translation: CASSWGDSYEQYF.

The chain recombines TRBV6-1 with TRBJ2-1; D may be TRBD1 (6 bases). The germline gives CDR1 MNHNS, CDR2 SASEGT. Trimming pared 7 bases from V and 3 bases from J, leaving 16 bases between. The length of the CDR3 is 15 residues. CDR3 residues: CASTPDEQGYNEQFF. CDR3 coding DNA: TGTGCCAGCACCCCGGACGAACAGGGCTACAATGAGCAGTTCTTC.

The chain has TRBV13 and TRBJ2-3, with D tentatively TRBD2 (6 bases). The CDR3 totals 14 residues. Germline CDR1 is PRHDT and CDR2 is FYEKMQ (reference sequence). Trimming pared 4 bases from V and 3 bases from J, leaving 11 bases between. The CDR3 DNA is TGTGCCAGCAGCTCCGGACTATTAACAGATACGCAGTATTTT. It codes for CASSSGLLTDTQYF.

This clone occurred once. The gene calls are TRBV18 and TRBJ1-3; a possible D gene is TRBD1 (5 bases). V was shortened by 3 bases and J by 4 bases, with 7 bases between the two germline ends. This CDR3 has 13 residues. From germline, CDR1 is KGHSH and CDR2 LQKENI. In DNA, the CDR3 is TGTGCCAGCTCACCGTGGGGCGGAAACACCATATATTTT. This gives the protein CASSPWGGNTIYF.

J is TRBJ2-2 and V is TRBV7-7, with D possibly being TRBD1 (5 bases). Trimming stripped 1 base from V and 8 bases from J, with 17 bases between. The germline gives CDR1 SSHAT, CDR2 FNYEAQ (reference sequence). This CDR3 spans 16 amino acids. The DNA for the CDR3 is TGTGCCAGCAGCTTAGACCCAGGGCTGAACAAGGGGGAGCTGTTTTTT. Its protein product is CASSLDPGLNKGELFF.

In this sample, this clone turned up once. V gene TRBV21-1 combines with J gene TRBJ2-7; the D segment call TRBD2 is taken from the table without a DNA check. TRBV21-1 is marked as a pseudogene. CDR3 length equals 16 residues. CDR3 DNA sequence: TGTGCCAGCAGCAAAGGGACTAGCGGCTTCTCCTACGAGCAGTACTTC. Translation gives CASSKGTSGFSYEQYF.

This sequence joins TRBV28 and TRBJ1-5; tentative D call: TRBD1 (6 bases). CDR1 MDHEN and CDR2 SYDVKM come from the germline V gene. The ends were cut back, 6 bases at V and 3 bases at J, with 15 bases in the middle. The CDR3 totals 15 residues. CDR3 coding DNA: TGTGCCAGCAGCACTGCAGGGGCCTTCAATCAGCCCCAGCATTTT. This translates into CASSTAGAFNQPQHF.